This TCR beta chain is drawn from a study of blood T cells in healthy people across ages (dated by TCRdb to between 2014 and 2017). Regarding the research as a whole: In model experiments, roughly one uniquely barcoded TCR beta cDNA molecule per two T cells was captured by template switching. Two additional independent replicas of 1 million unique cDNA reads from the same blood draw were analyzed for two donors (one aged 18 to 29 and one aged 80 or older). To avoid experimental bias, donors of different ages were randomly spread across the sequencing lanes. The donors were split into four age groups: young (average about 15 years), middle-aged (about 40), aged (62) and long-lived (over 80). To track age-related changes in TCR beta repertoire diversity, the study relied on deep sequencing normalized with unique cDNA molecular identifiers. The research as a whole found: Compared with the aged group, the long-lived group had more naive CD4+ T cells, fewer expanded clones and increased TCR diversity, suggesting age selection. There was a strong correlation between observed TCR beta diversity and the percentage of naive T cells measured by flow cytometry. Because profiling used bulk unsorted PBMCs, naive and antigen-experienced compartments could not be compared conclusively. Estimates of total diversity based on one million sequenced T cells were considered lower bounds and underestimates. Because the CMV infection status of the donors was unknown, age-related changes in expanded clonotypes may potentially have been confounded. As age increased, observed TCR beta diversity per million T cells dropped in a roughly linear way, and a significant reduction was already evident by age 40.

Preparation of the library involved 5' RACE. Sequencing instrument: Illumina HiSeq 2500. A second PCR of about 6 to 11 cycles was run with a J-beta primer mix and a sample-barcoded 5' primer. Each TCR beta cDNA molecule received a unique molecular identifier from a template-switch 5' adaptor carrying 12 random nucleotides. Each sample yielded at least 3 million CDR3-containing paired-end reads. All of the RNA was converted into first-strand cDNA using the Mint cDNA synthesis kit, with a TRBC-specific oligonucleotide serving as the primer. After uracil-DNA glycosylase treatment, a first 18-cycle PCR used universal primers M1SS and BC2_uni_R on all cDNA. Per the original workflow: Normalization of each sample was performed by random selection of 1 million high-quality reads, each carrying a distinct molecular identifier. Instead of being binned into consensus sequences, reads with shared molecular identifiers were discarded. CDR3 identification, clonotype clustering and error correction used MiTCR with a Q25 quality threshold and the strictest error-elimination algorithm. A nonparametric unseen species model using Euler transformation provided a lower-bound estimate of total TCR beta diversity. The public reads were reprocessed in TCRdb via fastp at Q25 and MiXCR, keeping in-frame beta chains. Merged by CDR3 protein, the rows form single entries marked with the most common genes and DNA. The V and J calls were not made by the authors but by TCRdb's processing. The sample table records about 1.7 million distinct CDR3 sequences; 28% of these occur just once. The ten largest clones capture 7.7% of the sample.

Concerning this clonotype: Its recognized antigen is unknown. It has no much larger one-base neighbor in the sample; base qualities were not kept.

Donors were under 40 systemically healthy Caucasian individuals from Russia aged 6 to 90 years. Ten milliliters of peripheral blood were drawn from each donor into EDTA-treated Vacutainer tubes. PBMCs were isolated by Ficoll-Paque density-gradient centrifugation, with at least 6 million obtained per sample. Total RNA, at least 6 micrograms per sample, was extracted from PBMCs with Trizol reagent. The percentages of naive CD45RAhigh/CD27high T cells were determined by flow cytometry on a PBMC aliquot from every donor. CDR1 and CDR2, looked up from the germline V gene (reference sequence), are DFQATT and SNEGSKA. Germline trimming amounts to 0 bases on V and 10 bases on J, with 10 as the count of junction bases outside the gene matches. The CDR3 starts with the cysteine, ends with the phenylalanine, and has 15 residues. Kept here is only the CDR3 DNA, which spans 45 bases and is read in frame from base 1.

The sequenced sample consisted of blood. Rearrangement joined TRBV20-1 to TRBJ2-1, and 9 junction bases match TRBD2. The sequence came from a woman in her thirties in good health. The CDR3: CSARDGIAGVVEQFF. DNA sequence: TGCAGTGCTAGAGATGGAATAGCGGGAGTTGTGGAGCAGTTCTTC.